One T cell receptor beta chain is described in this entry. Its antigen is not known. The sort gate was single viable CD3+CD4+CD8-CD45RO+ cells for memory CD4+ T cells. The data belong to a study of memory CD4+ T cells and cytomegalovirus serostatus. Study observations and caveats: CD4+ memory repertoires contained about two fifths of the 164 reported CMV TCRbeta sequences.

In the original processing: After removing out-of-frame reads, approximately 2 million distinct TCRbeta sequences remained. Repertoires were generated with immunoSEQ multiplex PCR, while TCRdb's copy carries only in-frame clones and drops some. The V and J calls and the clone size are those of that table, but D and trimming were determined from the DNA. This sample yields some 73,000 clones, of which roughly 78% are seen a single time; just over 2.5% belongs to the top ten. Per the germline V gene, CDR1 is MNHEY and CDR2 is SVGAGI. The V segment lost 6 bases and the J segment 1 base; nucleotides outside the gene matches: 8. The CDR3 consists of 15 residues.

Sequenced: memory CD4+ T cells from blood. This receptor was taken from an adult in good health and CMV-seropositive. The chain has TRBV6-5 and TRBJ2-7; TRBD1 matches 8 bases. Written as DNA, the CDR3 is TGTGCCAGCAGGCAAGACAGGGGAACATCCTACGAGCAGTACTTC. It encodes CASRQDRGTSYEQYF.